This T cell receptor (beta chain) was documented in a study of T cells in Graves' hyperthyroidism and ophthalmopathy. The CDR3 regions of TCR beta were amplified from RNA transcripts. The study used the HTBI primer set for a first-round RT-PCR of the TCR CDR3. Via MiXCR, TCRdb re-called the multiplex PCR reads, giving one row per CDR3 protein. The repertoire consists of under 800,000 distinct CDR3 sequences, with roughly 15% occurring once and the leading ten covering 10% to 13%. This clonotype was sampled from a woman between 18 and 30 years old with Graves' hyperthyroidism. Sequenced: blood.

The CDR3 DNA sequence: TGTGCCACCAGTGAGAGAGCGGTGGGGCGAGAGACCCAGTACTTC. It codes for CATSERAVGRETQYF. The V call is TRBV24-1, the J call TRBJ2-5, with D tentatively TRBD1 or TRBD2 (5 bases each). The V end was cut by 4 bases, the J end by 4 bases, with 15 bases between. This CDR3 is built from 15 residues. Germline V gene data show CDR1 as KGHDR and CDR2 as SFDVKD.